Below, one TCR beta chain is given with its context. The antigen remains undetermined. The trim removed 2 bases at V and 6 bases at J, leaving 0 bases unmatched. CDR1 is KGHSH, CDR2 LQKENI, per germline. The CDR3 is 14 amino acids. Sorting with CD45RO/CCR7/CD25/CD127/CD95/CD27 yielded naive, central memory, regulatory and stem-like memory CD4+ cells. Every sorted population was more than 95% pure. The data originate from a study of beta chain features in type 1 diabetes. Findings of the study overall: Reads derived from cDNA could over-represent cells showing high TCR expression. Type 1 diabetes patients had moderately but significantly shorter TCRB CDR3s in all four CD4+ subsets.

The study reverse transcribed the entire isolated RNA, so it sequenced expressed TCRB transcripts. Some clones are missing from TCRdb's copy, which holds only in-frame ones; the method was immunoSEQ multiplex PCR. Here the sample spans about 320,000 clones, 11% to 15% being singletons. The clonotype comes from a man aged 25 to 45 in good health. The chain combines TRBV18 with TRBJ2-1, with 11 bases lining up with TRBD1. The specimen sequenced was central memory CD4+ T cells from blood. CDR3 sequence reads: CASSPGTGGNEQFF. The DNA of the CDR3 is TGTGCCAGCTCACCAGGGACAGGGGGCAATGAGCAGTTCTTC.